Presented here are 18 T cell receptor beta chains from one specimen sequenced in a study of shared clonotypes between healthy human individuals (dated by TCRdb to 2018 to 2020). The library was generated by the immunoSEQ multiplex PCR assay. TCRdb obtained this table from immuneACCESS and retained in-frame rearrangements with V and J assigned. These tables miss some clones; where compared with another copy, unresolved V genes account for less than half of the shortfall, and the remainder is unexplained. The sample table records about 1.5 million clones; around 98% of these occur just once. Of the sample, roughly 0.45% falls within the top ten clones. The sequenced sample was naive CD4+ T cells sorted from blood. This sample's cell subset or site label indicates: CD45RA+ positively selected. These receptors all come from a young man in good health.

The chain carries TRBV2 and TRBJ2-7, with 11 nucleotides matching TRBD1. The CDR3 loop spans 14 amino acids. Germline V gene data show CDR1 as SNHLY and CDR2 as FYNNEI. The V gene end was trimmed by 6 bases and the J gene end by 2 bases; junction bases not matched to a gene: 3. This chain's CDR3 is CASSGTGGPYEQYF. The CDR3 region has the DNA TGTGCCAGCAGCGGGACAGGGGGACCCTACGAGCAGTACTTC.

In nucleotides, the CDR3 is TGCAGCGTCGGGAGTCGGGACAGGGCAGCTGAAGCTTTCTTT. This encodes CSVGSRDRAAEAFF. The chain uses TRBV29-1 and TRBJ1-1; 9 bases agree with TRBD1. Germline V gene lookup returns CDR1 SQVTM and CDR2 ANQGSEA. The J segment lost 6 bases and the V segment lost 6 bases, leaving 11 bases of the junction unmatched. There are 14 residues in the CDR3.

The chain employs TRBV21-1 and TRBJ2-7; TRBD1 reflects the table's D call only, with no check against the DNA. TRBV21-1 is labeled a pseudogene. CDR3 length: 15 amino acids. CDR3 bases: TGTGCCAGCAGCAGGACAGGGGGTGAGGGGTACGAGCAGTACTTC. This sequence encodes CASSRTGGEGYEQYF.

The chain combines TRBV9 with TRBJ2-5; D may be TRBD1 (6 bases). The CDR3 sequence is 16 residues long. Germline V gene lookup returns CDR1 SGDLS and CDR2 YYNGEE. With 0 bases removed from V and 1 base from J, the gap between germline ends came to 13 bases. The CDR3 protein is CASSVAGVTAQETQYF. CDR3 nucleotide sequence: TGTGCCAGCAGCGTAGCAGGGGTGACAGCCCAAGAGACCCAGTACTTC.

This clone was recorded once. The CDR3 DNA follows: TGTGCCAGCAGTTCCTGGGACCGTCCGGCCTACGAGCAGTACTTC. It codes for CASSSWDRPAYEQYF. V gene TRBV6-5 combines with J gene TRBJ2-7; the D gene could be TRBD1 or TRBD2 (5 bases each). CDR1 and CDR2 (germline): MNHEY, SVGAGI. Trimming took off 4 bases at V and 2 bases at J, with 15 bases between the two ends. The CDR3 extends over 15 amino acids.

This chain joins TRBV28 and TRBJ2-2; 10 nucleotides agree with TRBD1. Germline trimming cut 2 bases from V and 5 bases from J; bases unmatched to any gene: 8. This CDR3 is built from 17 residues. Germline V lookup: CDR1 MDHEN, CDR2 SYDVKM. CDR3 DNA: TGTGCCAGCAGTTTAACCCGGACAGGGGGTGTAACCGGGGAGCTGTTTTTT. It is translated as CASSLTRTGGVTGELFF.

This CDR3 is CASSYRSRSGNTIYF. The DNA of the CDR3 is TGTGCCAGCAGTTATCGTAGCCGCTCTGGAAACACCATATATTTT. The rearrangement joins TRBV6-5 to TRBJ1-3; D unclear. This CDR3 has 15 amino acids. Looked up from germline, CDR1 is MNHEY and CDR2 is SVGAGI. The V and J ends lost 3 bases and 0 bases respectively, with 9 bases between them.

The gene calls are TRBV2 and TRBJ2-5; TRBD1 is a possible D gene (5 bases). The CDR3 extends over 14 amino acids. Germline V gene lookup returns CDR1 SNHLY and CDR2 FYNNEI. V shed 7 bases and J shed 3 bases, with 15 bases lying between them. The CDR3 sequence: CASNLLIGEETQYF. The CDR3 DNA sequence: TGTGCCAGCAACCTATTAATAGGGGAAGAGACCCAGTACTTC.

The rearrangement joins TRBV6-6 to TRBJ1-4, with D perhaps matching TRBD1 (5 bases). CDR3 length: 15 amino acids. Germline CDR1 MNHNY, CDR2 SVGAGI (reference sequence). Trimming removed 5 bases at V and 0 bases at J, with 10 bases between. The CDR3 reads CASSPSGPTNEKLFF. The DNA for the CDR3 is TGTGCCAGCAGTCCCTCGGGGCCAACTAATGAAAAACTGTTTTTT.

V usage is TRBV7-2 and J usage is TRBJ1-5; D call uncertain. V was shortened by 3 bases and J by 0 bases, with 3 bases between the two germline ends. This CDR3 comprises 13 residues. CDR1 is SGHTA and CDR2 is FQGNSA in the germline V gene. CDR3 protein: CASSFYSNQPQHF. The CDR3 DNA follows: TGTGCCAGCAGCTTTTATAGCAATCAGCCCCAGCATTTT. Looking up the rest from reference TRBV7-2 and TRBJ1-5 gives the full variable domain: GAGVSQSPSNKVTEKGKDVELRCDPISGHTALYWYRQSLGQGLEFLIYFQGNSAPDKSGLPSDRFSAERTGGSVSTLTIQRTQQEDSAVYLCASSFYSNQPQHFGDGTRLSIL.

The chain is built from TRBV18 and TRBJ2-7, with 9 bases matching TRBD1. In germline, CDR1 is KGHSH, CDR2 LQKENI. The J segment lost 5 bases and the V segment lost 3 bases, leaving 8 bases of the junction unmatched. The CDR3 totals 15 residues. CDR3 region: CASSPAGTGRHEQYF. CDR3 coding DNA: TGTGCCAGCTCACCCGCCGGGACAGGGAGGCACGAGCAGTACTTC.

The chain combines TRBV5-1 with TRBJ2-2; 7 positions match TRBD1. This CDR3 has 16 residues. Germline CDR1 reads SGHRS; CDR2 reads YFSETQ. Trimming at V came to 0 bases and at J to 7 bases, leaving 9 bases not matched to a gene. The CDR3 is CASSLGHPGQDGELFF. CDR3 in DNA: TGCGCCAGCAGCTTGGGTCACCCAGGACAGGACGGGGAGCTGTTTTTT.

V usage is TRBV5-1 and J usage is TRBJ1-1, with D tentatively TRBD1 (6 bases). V was shortened by 4 bases and J by 0 bases, with 13 bases between the two germline ends. In germline, CDR1 is SGHRS, CDR2 YFSETQ. This CDR3 has 15 amino acids. Here the CDR3 DNA reads TGCGCCAGCAGCATTATGACAGGCCTGAACACTGAAGCTTTCTTT. Translating gives CASSIMTGLNTEAFF.

The chain carries TRBV27 and TRBJ2-5; D might be TRBD2 (6 bases). CDR1 MNHEY and CDR2 SMNVEV come from the germline V gene (reference sequence). This CDR3 contains 16 residues. Trimming pared 7 bases from V and 9 bases from J, leaving 27 bases between. DNA of the CDR3: TGTGCCAGCACTCCAACTGGGGGGAGATTCTCGCCCCCCCAGTACTTC. It encodes CASTPTGGRFSPPQYF.

V is TRBV4-2 and J is TRBJ2-6; 11 positions agree with TRBD1. This CDR3 spans 18 amino acids. V gave up 4 bases and J gave up 3 bases; unmatched junction bases: 8. Germline V lookup: CDR1 LGHNA, CDR2 YNFKEQ. The CDR3 DNA sequence: TGTGCCAGCAGCCGCCGGACAGGGGGCGCAGGTGGGGCCAACGTCCTGACTTTC. Its protein product is CASSRRTGGAGGANVLTF.

The V and J genes are TRBV7-9 and TRBJ2-5, with a weak D call TRBD2 (6 bases). Trimming pared 1 base from V and 5 bases from J, leaving 11 bases between. CDR3 length: 14 residues. Germline CDR1 reads SEHNR; CDR2 reads FQNEAQ (reference sequence). CDR3 nucleotide sequence: TGTGCCAGCAGCTTAGAGGGACTTTTGGAGACCCAGTACTTC. Protein sequence: CASSLEGLLETQYF.

The gene calls are TRBV6-6 and TRBJ1-1; D unclear. The CDR3 contains 12 residues. V lost 2 bases to trimming and J lost 8 bases, with 9 bases between them. In germline, CDR1 is MNHNY, CDR2 SVGAGI (reference sequence). The CDR3 is CASSYGVGEAFF. The CDR3 nucleotides read TGTGCCAGCAGTTACGGGGTGGGCGAAGCTTTCTTT.

The V and J genes are TRBV19 and TRBJ1-5, with D unclear. Between the trimmed V and J ends, which lost 8 bases and 2 bases, there was a span of 16 bases. This CDR3 contains 15 residues. Germline loops: CDR1 LNHDA, CDR2 SQIVND (reference sequence). The CDR3 DNA follows: TGTGCCAGTGGCAGTACTCCTACGGGCAATCAGCCCCAGCATTTT. Translation gives CASGSTPTGNQPQHF.